These 17 T cell receptor beta chains originate from one sample sequenced in a study of beta chain features in type 1 diabetes. The isolated RNA, all of it, was reverse transcribed, so expressed TCRB transcripts were what got sequenced. Sequencing was performed with immunoSEQ multiplex PCR; in TCRdb, only in-frame clones are kept and a portion is missing. The table includes 300,000 to 450,000 clones, roughly a fifth detected once. The sequenced material came from naive CD4+ T cells from blood. Receptors originate from a woman aged 18-29 years in good health.

This clone was counted only a few times. The CDR3: CSVGGTPPWGETQYF. CDR3 in DNA: TGCAGCGTGGGGGGGACACCTCCCTGGGGGGAGACCCAGTACTTC. The V gene is TRBV29-1, the J gene TRBJ2-5; TRBD2 is a possible D gene (7 bases). The germline CDR1 and CDR2 sequences are SQVTM and ANQGSEA. The CDR3 loop spans 15 amino acids. V dropped 6 bases and J dropped 5 bases, with 22 bases sitting between them.

The J gene is TRBJ2-7, the V gene TRBV5-1; maybe TRBD1 (5 bases). This CDR3 is built from 15 residues. Trimming left V 5 bases short and J 3 bases short, with 18 bases between. The germline V gene has CDR1 SGHRS and CDR2 YFSETQ. CDR3 nucleotides: TGCGCCAGCAGACAAGCAGGGCAGGTGGGCTACGAGCAGTACTTC. As protein: CASRQAGQVGYEQYF.

The gene calls are TRBV5-1 and TRBJ2-1; 8 bases agree with TRBD2. With 9 bases clipped from V and 5 bases from J, the junction kept 1 base outside the gene matches. Germline V lookup: CDR1 SGHRS, CDR2 YFSETQ. CDR3 length: 11 amino acids. The CDR3 bases are TGCGCCACGCGGGGGGACAATGAGCAGTTCTTC. This codes for CATRGDNEQFF.

V is TRBV29-1 and J is TRBJ2-7; 12 bases agree with TRBD2. V dropped 0 bases and J dropped 4; count of bases not matched to a gene: 1. This CDR3 has 14 residues. Germline assignment: CDR1 SQVTM and CDR2 ANQGSEA. CDR3: CSVEEGTSGYEQYF. The CDR3 region has the DNA TGCAGCGTTGAAGAAGGGACTAGCGGGTACGAGCAGTACTTC.

V usage is TRBV29-1 and J usage is TRBJ1-2; D unresolved. V was clipped by 1 base and J by 2 bases, with 5 bases between them. The CDR3 is 12 residues long. Germline CDR1 reads SQVTM; CDR2 reads ANQGSEA. The CDR3 protein is CSVEVRNYGYTF. The CDR3 nucleotides are TGCAGCGTTGAAGTGAGGAACTATGGCTACACCTTC.

Of note for this clone: The germline gene is not matched at one end of the junction; a read error may be the cause. This chain joins TRBV5-4 and TRBJ2-2, with TRBD2 as a possible D gene (6 bases). The CDR3 has 14 amino acids. Per germline, CDR1 SGHNT and CDR2 YYREEE (reference sequence). The CDR3 DNA sequence: TGTGCCTCGGTGGAGGGGCTGGACACCGGGGAGCTGCTTTTT. This codes for CASVEGLDTGELLF.

The chain couples TRBV4-1 to TRBJ2-4; the D gene is possibly TRBD2 (5 bases). CDR1 is MGHRA and CDR2 is YSYEKL in the germline V gene. The ends were cut back, 4 bases at V and 1 base at J, with 11 bases in the middle. This CDR3 contains 15 residues. CDR3 region: CASSLAGLAKNIQYF. The DNA of the CDR3 is TGCGCCAGCAGCCTGGCGGGCCTGGCCAAAAACATTCAGTACTTC.

The DNA of the CDR3 is TGCGCCAGCAGCCGAGGGACATCTGGAAACACCATATATTTT. This sequence encodes CASSRGTSGNTIYF. The J gene is TRBJ1-3, the V gene TRBV5-1; D possibly corresponds to TRBD1 (6 bases). V was shortened by 4 bases and J by 1 base, with 9 bases between the two germline ends. The CDR3 length is 14 residues. The germline V gene has CDR1 SGHRS and CDR2 YFSETQ.

This chain connects TRBV4-1 to TRBJ1-5, with 10 bases matching TRBD1. Germline V gene sequence: CDR1 MGHRA, CDR2 YSYEKL. This CDR3 spans 17 amino acids. The J segment lost 3 bases and the V segment lost 0 bases, leaving 5 bases of the junction unmatched. CDR3 sequence (DNA): TGCGCCAGCAGCCAAGACCCGGGACAGGGGAACAATCAGCCCCAGCATTTT. Amino acids: CASSQDPGQGNNQPQHF.

This clone was seen only a few times. V and J are TRBV19 and TRBJ2-1; D perhaps matches TRBD1 (5 bases). The CDR3 runs 13 residues. Trimming pared 4 bases from V and 10 bases from J, leaving 14 bases between. From germline, CDR1 is LNHDA and CDR2 SQIVND (reference sequence). The CDR3 DNA is TGTGCCAGTAGTAGGGATCTGCAGGGCGAGCAGTTCTTC. This translates into CASSRDLQGEQFF.

The chain joins TRBV7-2 to TRBJ2-5, with 10 positions matching TRBD2. Losses at the gene ends were 6 bases for V and 5 bases for J; bases not matched to a gene: 18. This CDR3 is 18 amino acids long. From germline, CDR1 is SGHTA and CDR2 FQGNSA. In DNA, the CDR3 is TGTGCCAGCAGGACCTCCGGACTAGCGGACTTCGGACGGGAGACCCAGTACTTC. Translated: CASRTSGLADFGRETQYF.

This clone has only a few counts. V gene TRBV29-1 combines with J gene TRBJ2-7, with 9 bases matching TRBD1. This CDR3 is 14 amino acids long. CDR1 and CDR2 from the germline V gene are SQVTM and ANQGSEA. The junction had 7 bases not matched to a gene; V was cut back by 5 bases and J by 2 bases. The CDR3 sequence: CSVHTGGNAYEQYF. As DNA, the CDR3 is TGCAGCGTTCATACAGGGGGCAACGCCTACGAGCAGTACTTC.

This clone was detected a few times. The gene calls are TRBV4-3 and TRBJ1-2; a possible D gene is TRBD1 (6 bases). The CDR3 consists of 16 residues. The germline V gene has CDR1 LGHNA and CDR2 YSLEER. V dropped 1 base and J dropped 3 bases, with 15 bases sitting between them. CDR3 region: CASSQGAGGGDYGYTF. The CDR3 nucleotides read TGCGCCAGCAGCCAAGGGGCCGGGGGGGGCGACTATGGCTACACCTTC.

The count of this clone is one. This sequence joins TRBV11-2 and TRBJ2-7, with 10 bases that match TRBD2. The CDR3 loop spans 15 amino acids. Trimming removed 5 bases from V and 2 bases from J; junction bases left unmatched: 6. CDR1 SGHAT and CDR2 FQNNGV come from the germline V gene. Written as DNA, the CDR3 is TGTGCCAGCAGCCTCTGGACTAGCGGAACCTACGAGCAGTACTTC. Protein sequence: CASSLWTSGTYEQYF.

The chain joins TRBV15 to TRBJ2-2; 8 bases align to TRBD1. Germline lookup yields CDR1 LNHNV and CDR2 YYDKDF (reference sequence). The CDR3 contains 16 residues. The J segment lost 4 bases and the V segment lost 5 bases, leaving 9 bases of the junction unmatched. CDR3 DNA sequence: TGTGCCACCAGCGGGCCAGGGGGCCCAGGCACCGGGGAGCTGTTTTTT. Its protein product is CATSGPGGPGTGELFF.

This clone came up once. This chain links TRBV2 with TRBJ2-5, with D unresolved. Trimming removed 8 bases from V and 3 bases from J, with 13 bases in between. The length of the CDR3 is 13 residues. CDR1 and CDR2 (germline): SNHLY, FYNNEI. This chain's CDR3 is CASLLRFEETQYF. The CDR3, as DNA: TGTGCCAGCCTCCTACGGTTCGAAGAGACCCAGTACTTC.

This clone was observed a handful of times. The chain uses TRBV10-3 and TRBJ2-7; TRBD2 aligns across 8 bases. The ends lost 11 bases at V and 0 bases at J; junction bases unmatched: 3. CDR1 is ENHRY, CDR2 SYGVKD, per germline. This CDR3 is built from 12 residues. The CDR3 here is CAFTSGSYEQYF. CDR3 DNA: TGTGCCTTTACTAGCGGCTCCTACGAGCAGTACTTC.